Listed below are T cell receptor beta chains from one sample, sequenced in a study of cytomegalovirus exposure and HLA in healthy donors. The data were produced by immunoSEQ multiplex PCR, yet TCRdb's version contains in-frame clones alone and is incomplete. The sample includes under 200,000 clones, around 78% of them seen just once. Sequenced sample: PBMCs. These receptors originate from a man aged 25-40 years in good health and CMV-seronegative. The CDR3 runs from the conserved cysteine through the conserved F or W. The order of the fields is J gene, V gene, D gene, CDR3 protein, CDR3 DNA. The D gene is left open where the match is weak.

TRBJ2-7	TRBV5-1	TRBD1	CASTRDSISYEQYF	TGCGCCAGCACCCGGGACAGCATCTCCTACGAGCAGTACTTC
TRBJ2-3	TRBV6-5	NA	CASSYIEGVGTQYF	TGTGCCAGCAGTTACATCGAGGGGGTTGGTACGCAGTATTTT
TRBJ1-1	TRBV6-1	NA	CASSARGGISGNTEAFF	TGTGCCAGCAGTGCTCGGGGGGGTATCTCCGGGAACACTGAAGCTTTCTTT
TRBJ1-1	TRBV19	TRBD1	CASSKDREITEAFF	TGTGCCAGTAGTAAGGACAGGGAGATCACTGAAGCTTTCTTT
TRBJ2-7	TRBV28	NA	CASSSPSLVSYEQYF	TGTGCCAGCAGTTCCCCCAGTCTCGTATCCTACGAGCAGTACTTC
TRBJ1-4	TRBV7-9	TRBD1	CASSPPDRAIRKLFF	TGTGCCAGCAGCCCCCCGGACAGGGCGATACGAAAACTGTTTTTT
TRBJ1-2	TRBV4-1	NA	CASSQVKRRESGYTF	TGCGCCAGCAGCCAAGTTAAACGGAGGGAGAGTGGCTACACCTTC
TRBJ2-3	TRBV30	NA	CAWSFRTGTDTQYF	TGTGCCTGGAGTTTCAGGACAGGCACAGATACGCAGTATTTT
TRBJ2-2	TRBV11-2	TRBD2	CASSQPLAGAYTGELFF	TGTGCCAGCAGCCAGCCACTAGCGGGAGCATACACCGGGGAGCTGTTTTTT
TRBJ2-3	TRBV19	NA	CARTGTDTQYF	TGTGCCAGGACAGGCACAGATACGCAGTATTTT
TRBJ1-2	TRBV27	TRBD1	CASSGTGGRGYTF	TGTGCCAGCAGTGGGACAGGGGGTCGCGGCTACACCTTC